These 2 T cell receptor beta chains came from one sample sequenced in a study of cytomegalovirus exposure and HLA in healthy donors. The study ran its PCR with 60 Vbeta and 13 Jbeta primers. Some clones are missing from TCRdb's copy, which holds only in-frame ones; the method was immunoSEQ multiplex PCR. The sample holds over 250,000 clones; just over 85% are singletons and the top ten take 3.5% to 4%. The specimen sequenced was PBMCs. These receptors came from a man aged 35-49 years in good health and CMV-seropositive.

V gene TRBV7-2 combines with J gene TRBJ2-7; 9 bases align to TRBD2. V gave up 5 bases and J gave up 4 bases; unmatched junction bases: 9. This CDR3 comprises 15 residues. The germline V gene has CDR1 SGHTA and CDR2 FQGNSA. CDR3 sequence reads: CASSVHGTSWYEQYF. The CDR3, as DNA: TGTGCCAGCAGCGTCCACGGGACTAGCTGGTACGAGCAGTACTTC.

The chain employs TRBV28 and TRBJ2-3; 8 nucleotides align to TRBD2. The ends lost 4 bases at V and 9 bases at J; junction bases unmatched: 9. CDR3 length: 14 amino acids. From germline, CDR1 is MDHEN and CDR2 SYDVKM. The CDR3 sequence is CASSSPSLAGTQYF. The CDR3 coding sequence is TGTGCCAGCAGTTCCCCCTCCTTAGCGGGGACGCAGTATTTT.